Listed below are T cell receptor beta chains from one sample, sequenced in a study of T-cell reconstitution after alpha-beta-depleted transplantation in children. One entry per CDR3 protein results from TCRdb running MiXCR on the PCR reads. Of around 670,000 distinct CDR3 sequences in the sample, about an eighth are singletons; the top ten hold about 0.77%. The sample in question was PBMCs, obtained before TCRalphabeta/CD19-depleted stem cell transplant. Receptors originate from a girl aged 2-9 years with congenital amegakaryocytic thrombocytopenia, due to receive a stem cell transplant. Each CDR3 is given without its conserved first and last residue. The D gene is left open where the match is weak. Where a row states a size, it is once, few, many or the class of an expanded clone; other rows omit it.

d_call | v_call | clone_size | cdr3_length | cdr3_aa
TRBD1 | TRBV15 | - | 9 | ATTDRAVYT
TRBD1 | TRBV20-1 | few | 11 | SAKDRGIYEQY
- | TRBV20-1 | few | 12 | SAHRGKGGNTIY
TRBD2 | TRBV28 | - | 14 | ASSQSTGGIVYEQY
- | TRBV29-1 | - | 13 | SVGGLGVSYNEQF
- | TRBV20-1 | many | 11 | SVGNTLNTEAF
- | TRBV12-3/TRBV12-4 | many | 12 | ASSFTGVYNEQF
TRBD1 | TRBV29-1 | - | 12 | SGRDRGRGDTQY
- | TRBV2 | - | 14 | ASKTGIVSGANVLT
TRBD1 | TRBV6-1 | many | 11 | ASSRQGAGELF